The 29 T cell receptor beta chains below all came from one sample that was sequenced in a study of regulatory T cells in long-lasting Graves disease. The time point denotes: newly diagnosed GD, antithyroid drugs for less than 3 months. Preparation of the TCR library used RNA extracted from PBMCs. Construction of the TCR beta libraries employed iRepertoire HTBI primers in conjunction with Arm-PCR of CDR3 regions. Each CDR3 protein is one row after TCRdb ran MiXCR on the multiplex PCR reads. The sample consists of a few hundred thousand distinct CDR3 sequences, 16% of them appearing once. These data were also filed under a second study, of T cells in Graves' hyperthyroidism and ophthalmopathy.

This specimen consisted of peripheral blood mononuclear cells (PBMCs), obtained at new diagnosis, from a patient treated with antithyroid drugs. The source of these receptors is a man aged 35 to 55 with Graves disease.

This clonotype was counted ten times or more. V usage is TRBV12-3 or TRBV12-4 and J usage is TRBJ1-2, with a tentative D call TRBD1 (5 bases). The V end was cut by 6 bases, the J end by 2 bases, with 10 bases between. This CDR3 contains 13 residues. The CDR3 spells CASSRDRNYGYTF. CDR3 in DNA: TGTGCCAGCAGCCGGGACCGAAACTATGGCTACACCTTC.

The chain employs TRBV18 and TRBJ2-2; D remains ambiguous. CDR1 is KGHSH, CDR2 LQKENI, per germline. Trimming pared 2 bases from V and 4 bases from J, leaving 20 bases between. The CDR3 runs 18 residues. Here the CDR3 reads CASSPVVMNNPVTGELFF. The CDR3, as DNA: TGTGCCAGCTCACCAGTCGTGATGAACAATCCGGTCACCGGGGAGCTGTTTTTT.

The chain combines TRBV27 with TRBJ2-5; 9 bases fit TRBD2. The CDR3 consists of 14 residues. Per germline, CDR1 MNHEY and CDR2 SMNVEV (reference sequence). Trimming removed 7 bases from V and 5 bases from J; junction bases left unmatched: 8. CDR3 in DNA: TGTGCCAGCAAAATCAGCGGGGGGTCTGAGACCCAGTACTTC. Translated, it gives CASKISGGSETQYF.

This clonotype was picked up many times. The junction departs from the called germline gene at one end, perhaps through a read error. The chain recombines TRBV7-7 with TRBJ2-5; D gene unclear. The CDR3 runs to 13 residues. Germline V CDR1 and CDR2: SSHAT, FNYEAQ (reference sequence). The CDR3, as DNA: TGTGCTAGCAGCTTACGCCTCGGAGAGACCCAGTACTTC. This codes for CASSLRLGETQYF.

This clonotype showed up many times. This chain joins TRBV6-1 and TRBJ2-1; 8 bases map to TRBD2. This CDR3 is 15 amino acids long. The trim removed 5 bases at V and 5 bases at J, leaving 8 bases unmatched. The germline V gene encodes CDR1 MNHNS and CDR2 SASEGT. The CDR3 loop is CASSREREYNNEQFF. The CDR3 nucleotides read TGTGCCAGCAGTCGCGAGCGGGAGTATAACAATGAGCAGTTCTTC.

This clonotype turned up a few times. The chain is built from TRBV7-3 and TRBJ2-1; D gene unclear. CDR1 SGHTA and CDR2 FQGTGA come from the germline V gene. Trimming stripped 1 base from V and 8 bases from J, with 15 bases between. The CDR3 extends over 15 amino acids. Written as DNA, the CDR3 is TGTGCCAGCAGCTTAAGCGGCATAAACAGCGATGAGCAGTTCTTC. Translated: CASSLSGINSDEQFF.

Note on this clonotype: This may stem from a read error, because a much larger clone lies one nucleotide away. V is TRBV6-2 or TRBV6-3 and J is TRBJ2-3; TRBD2 matches at 8 bases. The CDR3 has 16 residues. Germline V CDR1 and CDR2: MNHEY, SVGEGT. The CDR3 protein is CASSKAGARRTGTQYF. The DNA for the CDR3 is TGTGCCAGCAGTAAAGCGGGGGCCCGACGCACAGGTACGCAGTATTTT.

In this sample, this clonotype turned up many times. The chain employs TRBV2 and TRBJ2-1; 7 bases line up with TRBD2. Germline V lookup: CDR1 SNHLY, CDR2 FYNNEI. After removal of 0 bases from V and 5 bases from J, the junction contained 1 base not matched to a gene. The CDR3 totals 14 residues. DNA of the CDR3: TGTGCCAGCAGTGAAGCACGGGGGGACAATGAGCAGTTCTTC. Translated, it gives CASSEARGDNEQFF.

The chain carries TRBV6-5 and TRBJ2-1; 9 nucleotides agree with TRBD2. Germline CDR1 is MNHEY and CDR2 is SVGAGI. The CDR3 is 17 residues long. V shed 2 bases and J 1 base; nucleotides not matched to a gene: 6. Written as DNA, the CDR3 is TGTGCCAGCAGTTACGTGGGCGGGGGGGCGTCCTACAATGAGCAGTTCTTC. Translation gives CASSYVGGGASYNEQFF.

This clonotype has ten or more counts. This sequence joins TRBV5-1 and TRBJ1-1, with 9 bases aligning to TRBD1. Losses at the gene ends were 0 bases for V and 3 bases for J; bases not matched to a gene: 3. The CDR3 is 15 amino acids. CDR1 SGHRS and CDR2 YFSETQ come from the germline V gene. The CDR3 region has the DNA TGCGCCAGCAGCTTGGCGGGACAGGGATACACTGAAGCTTTCTTT. Amino acids: CASSLAGQGYTEAFF.

At least ten counts were recorded for this clonotype. V gene TRBV4-3 combines with J gene TRBJ2-7; 10 nucleotides agree with TRBD1. This CDR3 region has 14 residues. The germline CDR1 and CDR2 sequences are LGHNA and YSLEER. The ends lost 3 bases at V and 6 bases at J; junction bases unmatched: 5. CDR3 region: CASSHAGTGVEQYF. CDR3 coding DNA: TGCGCCAGCAGCCACGCCGGGACAGGGGTCGAGCAGTACTTC.

The table lists this clonotype with many counts. The gene calls are TRBV4-1 and TRBJ1-1; D possibly corresponds to TRBD1 (5 bases). Trimming stripped 1 base from V and 5 bases from J, with 11 bases between. Germline V CDR1 and CDR2: MGHRA, YSYEKL. This CDR3 is 14 amino acids long. The CDR3 reads CASSQAVRETEAFF. The DNA of the CDR3 is TGCGCCAGCAGCCAAGCCGTCAGGGAAACTGAAGCTTTCTTT.

This clonotype was picked up many times. This chain joins TRBV5-4 and TRBJ1-1; TRBD1 matches 7 bases. The V gene end was trimmed by 3 bases and the J gene end by 0 bases; junction bases not matched to a gene: 8. This CDR3 has 16 amino acids. CDR1 and CDR2 from the germline V gene are SGHNT and YYREEE (reference sequence). CDR3 sequence (DNA): TGTGCCAGCAGCTCGGCACGACAGGGAATGAACACTGAAGCTTTCTTT. This encodes CASSSARQGMNTEAFF.

This clonotype has just a few counts. The rearrangement uses TRBV6-2 or TRBV6-3 and TRBJ1-1; TRBD1 might be the D (6 bases). The germline V gene has CDR1 MNHEY and CDR2 SVGEGT. The germline V and J ends were trimmed by 6 bases and 4 bases, with 12 bases remaining between them. The CDR3 runs 13 residues. Here the CDR3 reads CASRTTGSTEAFF. Written as DNA, the CDR3 is TGTGCCAGCAGGACCACAGGGTCCACTGAAGCTTTCTTT.

The table lists this clonotype with many counts. The rearrangement links TRBV4-1 to TRBJ1-5; D possibly corresponds to TRBD1 (6 bases). The CDR3 has 15 residues. V was shortened by 2 bases and J by 3 bases, with 11 bases between the two germline ends. CDR1 is MGHRA and CDR2 is YSYEKL in the germline V gene. Here the CDR3 reads CASSQNGQYNQPQHF. CDR3 nucleotides: TGCGCCAGCAGCCAAAATGGACAGTACAATCAGCCCCAGCATTTT.

This clonotype has at least ten counts. V is TRBV11-2 and J is TRBJ2-3; D is tentatively TRBD1 or TRBD2 (6 bases each). The ends were cut back, 5 bases at V and 6 bases at J, with 9 bases in the middle. Germline V gene data show CDR1 as SGHAT and CDR2 as FQNNGV. The length of the CDR3 is 12 residues. The CDR3 protein is CASSPGADTQYF. The CDR3, as DNA: TGTGCCAGCAGCCCGGGGGCCGATACGCAGTATTTT.

Worth noting for this clonotype: A much larger clone lies one base from this, so it may be a read error. The chain is built from TRBV6-1 and TRBJ2-1, with 9 bases matching TRBD2. The V gene's germline CDR1 is MNHNS and CDR2 SASEGT. This CDR3 contains 14 residues. Here the CDR3 DNA reads TGTGCCAGCAGTCCCTGGACTAGCGCCTACGAGCAGAACTTC. Residues: CASSPWTSAYEQNF.

This clonotype was found many times. DNA of the CDR3: TGTGCCACCAGCAGAGATGGGGGAATAAGTCAGCCCCAGCATTTT. Protein product: CATSRDGGISQPQHF. The gene calls are TRBV15 and TRBJ1-5, with a tentative D call TRBD1 (5 bases). Between the trimmed V and J ends, which lost 0 bases and 6 bases, there was a span of 12 bases. The CDR3 loop spans 15 amino acids. Germline loops: CDR1 LNHNV, CDR2 YYDKDF (reference sequence).

The table lists this clonotype with a few counts. This chain connects TRBV9 to TRBJ1-3; no clear D gene. Germline CDR1 reads SGDLS; CDR2 reads YYNGEE. Trimming stripped 0 bases from V and 2 bases from J, with 15 bases between. The CDR3 runs 17 residues. The CDR3 region has the DNA TGTGCCAGCAGCGTAGTGCCAGGTACCCACGCTGGAAACACCATATATTTT. Translation: CASSVVPGTHAGNTIYF.

The chain uses TRBV15 and TRBJ2-1, with D unclear. Germline V lookup: CDR1 LNHNV, CDR2 YYDKDF (reference sequence). The CDR3 totals 14 residues. The V gene lost 0 bases and the J gene lost 6 bases, with 9 bases spanning the gap. The CDR3 loop is CATSRDLASNEQFF. The CDR3 coding sequence is TGTGCCACCAGCAGAGATTTGGCCAGCAATGAGCAGTTCTTC.

There are many counts of this clonotype. The chain employs TRBV7-9 and TRBJ2-3, with no clear D. CDR1 is SEHNR and CDR2 is FQNEAQ in the germline V gene (reference sequence). Deletions cut 4 bases from V and 11 bases from J, with 13 bases between. This CDR3 spans 12 amino acids. CDR3: CASSYTTDLQYF. In DNA, the CDR3 is TGTGCCAGCAGCTACACGACGGACCTGCAGTATTTT.

The J gene is TRBJ2-7, the V gene TRBV15, with D possibly being TRBD1 or TRBD2 (5 bases each). Germline-derived CDR1 and CDR2 are LNHNV and YYDKDF (reference sequence). The V and J ends lost 0 bases and 3 bases respectively, with 24 bases between them. There are 19 residues in the CDR3. CDR3 loop: CATSRDRGVIRTDVYEQYF. CDR3 nucleotides: TGTGCCACCAGCAGAGATCGGGGCGTCATCAGGACGGACGTCTACGAGCAGTACTTC.

This clonotype was observed a few times. The chain recombines TRBV5-1 with TRBJ2-7; either TRBD1 or TRBD2 may supply D (6 bases each). Between the trimmed V and J ends, which lost 7 bases and 5 bases, there was a span of 16 bases. CDR1 is SGHRS and CDR2 is YFSETQ in the germline V gene. The CDR3 sequence is 13 residues long. The CDR3 reads CASRPSGEDEQYF. The CDR3 region has the DNA TGCGCCAGCCGCCCCTCAGGGGAGGACGAGCAGTACTTC.

The table lists this clonotype with a count of one. At one end the junction does not follow the germline gene, possibly because of a read error. Written as DNA, the CDR3 is TGTGCCACCTCAGGGAGAGGTGAGCAGTACTTC. Amino acid sequence: CATSGRGEQYF. The gene calls are TRBV18 and TRBJ2-7; the D gene could be TRBD1 or TRBD2 (5 bases each). The CDR3 covers 11 residues. Germline CDR1 is KGHSH and CDR2 is LQKENI.

In this sample, this clonotype turned up once. The CDR3 region is CASSQRGLTPDTQYF. CDR3 DNA: TGTGCCAGCAGCCAACGAGGGCTTACACCAGATACGCAGTATTTT. The chain combines TRBV4-2 with TRBJ2-3; TRBD2 is a possible D gene (5 bases). The V and J ends lost 2 bases and 4 bases respectively, with 13 bases between them. This CDR3 region has 15 residues. The germline CDR1 and CDR2 sequences are LGHNA and YNFKEQ.

V gene TRBV6-2 or TRBV6-3 combines with J gene TRBJ1-2; TRBD1 matches 9 bases. With 6 bases clipped from V and 3 bases from J, the junction kept 8 bases outside the gene matches. Germline lookup yields CDR1 MNHEY and CDR2 SVGEGT. The CDR3 has 15 residues. For the CDR3, the DNA is TGTGCCAGCAGCCGAGGGACAGGGAATTACTATGGCTACACCTTC. Its protein product is CASSRGTGNYYGYTF.

In this sample, this clonotype turned up a few times. The gene calls are TRBV4-2 and TRBJ2-1; D possibly corresponds to TRBD2 (6 bases). CDR3 size: 15 residues. Trimming shortened V by 1 base and J by 4 bases, and 11 bases separated the two germline ends. Germline CDR1 LGHNA, CDR2 YNFKEQ. CDR3 region: CASSQVSGTYNEQFF. CDR3 DNA: TGTGCCAGCAGCCAAGTTTCCGGGACTTACAATGAGCAGTTCTTC.

This clonotype was detected many times. The chain joins TRBV10-3 to TRBJ1-6, with TRBD1 matching over 8 bases. The CDR3 loop spans 16 amino acids. In germline, CDR1 is ENHRY, CDR2 SYGVKD. Unmatched junction bases numbered 6, after V lost 0 bases and J lost 8 bases. The CDR3 nucleotides read TGTGCCATCAGTGAGTCGGCGGCAGGGGGCGATTCACCCCTCCACTTT. Protein sequence: CAISESAAGGDSPLHF.

This clonotype has a count of ten or more. The chain combines TRBV18 with TRBJ2-3; 7 nucleotides line up with TRBD1. There are 15 residues in the CDR3. From germline, CDR1 is KGHSH and CDR2 LQKENI. Trimming at V came to 5 bases and at J to 1 base, leaving 6 bases not matched to a gene. The CDR3 region is CASSKGQFRTDTQYF. Here the CDR3 DNA reads TGTGCCAGCTCAAAGGGACAGTTCCGCACAGATACGCAGTATTTT.